The 32 T cell receptor beta chains listed next were all sequenced from one sample in a study of CD8 T cells in Susac syndrome. The authors reverse transcribed roughly 0.5 to 1 ug RNA with random hexamers. MiXCR, applied by TCRdb to the immunoSEQ multiplex PCR reads, yields one record per CDR3 protein. The repertoire has about 25,000 distinct CDR3 sequences, 94% of them found once; the top ten carry more than 0.25%. Sequenced sample: CD8+ T cells from PBMCs. The receptors were gathered from a human donor in good health.

The V gene is TRBV9, the J gene TRBJ2-1, with 9 bases fitting TRBD1. The trim removed 3 bases at V and 9 bases at J, leaving 7 bases unmatched. Germline V gives CDR1 SGDLS, CDR2 YYNGEE. The CDR3 loop spans 14 amino acids. The CDR3 sequence: CASSAGTGSAEQFF. CDR3 bases: TGTGCCAGCAGCGCCGGGACAGGGTCGGCTGAGCAGTTCTTC.

The chain has TRBV10-3 and TRBJ1-5; weak D call: TRBD1 (6 bases). The germline gives CDR1 ENHRY, CDR2 SYGVKD. CDR3 length: 14 residues. V lost 3 bases and J lost 6, with 12 bases in between. The CDR3: CAISDVGRGQPQHF. The CDR3 DNA is TGTGCCATCAGTGATGTGGGCAGGGGTCAGCCCCAGCATTTT.

J is TRBJ2-6 and V is TRBV2; 7 bases match TRBD1. The CDR3 length is 22 residues. V was pared by 6 bases and J by 0 bases, with 23 bases of the junction left unmatched. Per the germline V gene, CDR1 is SNHLY and CDR2 is FYNNEI. The CDR3 DNA reads TGTGCCAGCAGAGAGGGTCCCCCGGGACAGCCTATCCCCTTCTCTGGGGCCAACGTCCTGACTTTC. It is translated as CASREGPPGQPIPFSGANVLTF.

The V and J genes are TRBV19 and TRBJ2-3, with a tentative D call TRBD2 (5 bases). CDR1 and CDR2 (germline): LNHDA, SQIVND (reference sequence). Trimming cost V 7 bases and J 4 bases, with 30 bases left between them. The CDR3 contains 19 residues. The CDR3 DNA follows: TGTGCCAGTATTCTCGCACCCAGCGAGGGCCCATCAGGCGCAGATACGCAGTATTTT. Translating it yields CASILAPSEGPSGADTQYF.

The chain uses TRBV9 and TRBJ2-4; D tentatively reads TRBD1 or TRBD2 (5 bases each). Germline CDR1 and CDR2: SGDLS and YYNGEE. CDR3 length equals 14 residues. Deletions cut 2 bases from V and 9 bases from J, with 15 bases between. The CDR3 DNA sequence: TGTGCCAGCAGCGTTTACGACAGCGAGGGCATTCAGTACTTC. Protein product: CASSVYDSEGIQYF.

The rearrangement uses TRBV7-2 and TRBJ2-5, with D perhaps assigned TRBD1 or TRBD2 (6 bases each). Looked up from germline, CDR1 is SGHTA and CDR2 is FQGNSA. The CDR3 length is 17 residues. Trimming cost V 2 bases and J 3 bases, with 19 bases left between them. In nucleotides, the CDR3 is TGTGCCAGCAGCTTAAATCCATTAGGGGGGTTGGAAGAGACCCAGTACTTC. Its translation: CASSLNPLGGLEETQYF.

The chain combines TRBV12-3 or TRBV12-4 with TRBJ1-6; D uncertain. This CDR3 contains 12 residues. Trimming left V 2 bases short and J 10 bases short, with 6 bases between. CDR3 sequence reads: CASSLSGSPLHF. The CDR3 DNA reads as TGTGCCAGCAGTTTATCGGGATCACCCCTCCACTTT.

J is TRBJ1-1 and V is TRBV14; a possible D gene is TRBD1 (5 bases). This CDR3 has 14 amino acids. Trimming removed 4 bases from V and 0 bases from J, with 9 bases in between. The germline V gene has CDR1 SGHDN and CDR2 FVKESK. CDR3 sequence (DNA): TGTGCCAGCAGCCCCCGGACACTGAACACTGAAGCTTTCTTT. Amino acid sequence: CASSPRTLNTEAFF.

The CDR3 nucleotides are TGTGCCAGCAGCTCGGGACTAGCGCGAAGCTCCTACAATGAGCAGTTCTTC. Residues: CASSSGLARSSYNEQFF. This chain uses TRBV5-4 with TRBJ2-1, with 10 bases aligning to TRBD2. J gave up 0 bases and V 3 bases, and 6 bases lay outside the gene matches. This CDR3 has 17 amino acids. The germline CDR1 and CDR2 sequences are SGHNT and YYREEE (reference sequence).

The rearrangement joins TRBV6-6 to TRBJ2-5; D is ambiguous. The CDR3 spans 13 residues. Trimming left V 8 bases short and J 4 bases short, with 14 bases between. Germline V CDR1 and CDR2: MNHNY, SVGAGI (reference sequence). This CDR3 is CASGDRVGETQYF. CDR3 coding DNA: TGTGCCAGCGGAGACCGGGTAGGAGAGACCCAGTACTTC.

This rearrangement joins TRBV5-6 to TRBJ1-1; TRBD1 matches at 8 bases. CDR3 length: 14 amino acids. Germline CDR1 and CDR2: SGHDT and YYEEEE. Trimming at V came to 3 bases and at J to 4 bases, leaving 5 bases not matched to a gene. As DNA, the CDR3 is TGTGCCAGCAGCTGGACAGGGTCGGTCACTGAAGCTTTCTTT. Translated, it gives CASSWTGSVTEAFF.

The gene calls are TRBV15 and TRBJ1-1; TRBD1 might be the D (5 bases). The CDR3 spans 11 residues. The germline CDR1 and CDR2 sequences are LNHNV and YYDKDF (reference sequence). V gave up 0 bases and J gave up 11 bases, with 7 bases separating them. The CDR3 is CATSREGVAFF. CDR3 bases: TGTGCCACCAGCAGAGAGGGGGTGGCTTTCTTT.

This chain connects TRBV9 to TRBJ1-5; tentatively, D is TRBD1 (6 bases). V was trimmed by 3 bases and J by 1 base, leaving 11 bases between them. The CDR3 sequence is 15 residues long. Germline loops: CDR1 SGDLS, CDR2 YYNGEE. This chain's CDR3 is CASSAGQSSNQPQHF. The CDR3 region has the DNA TGTGCCAGCAGCGCAGGACAGAGCAGCAATCAGCCCCAGCATTTT.

This chain uses TRBV11-2 with TRBJ2-1; possible D gene TRBD2, 6 bases. The V end lost 4 bases, the J end lost 1 base, and 8 bases lay between the germline ends. This CDR3 comprises 14 residues. The germline V gene has CDR1 SGHAT and CDR2 FQNNGV. CDR3 amino acids: CASSSSGSYNEQFF. CDR3 nucleotide sequence: TGTGCCAGCAGCTCGAGCGGGTCCTACAATGAGCAGTTCTTC.

The chain uses TRBV12-3 or TRBV12-4 and TRBJ2-4; possibly TRBD1 for D (6 bases). There are 16 residues in the CDR3. V lost 6 bases, J lost 3 bases, and 18 bases lay in between. The CDR3 reads CASSIQGTVGKNIQYF. DNA for the CDR3: TGTGCCAGCAGCATTCAGGGGACCGTTGGCAAAAACATTCAGTACTTC.

The chain is built from TRBV6-5 and TRBJ2-5; D unresolved. Per germline, CDR1 MNHEY and CDR2 SVGAGI. Trimming left V 5 bases short and J 0 bases short, with 10 bases between. The CDR3 consists of 14 residues. In DNA, the CDR3 is TGTGCCAGCAGTCCTCAATCGTACCAAGAGACCCAGTACTTC. It is translated as CASSPQSYQETQYF.

The V call is TRBV27, the J call TRBJ1-2, with D possibly being TRBD1 (6 bases). With 6 bases removed from V and 6 bases from J, the gap between germline ends came to 11 bases. The CDR3 is 12 amino acids. Germline assignment: CDR1 MNHEY and CDR2 SMNVEV (reference sequence). DNA for the CDR3: TGTGCCAGCAGAACGACAGGAGATGGCTACACCTTC. It encodes CASRTTGDGYTF.

Regarding this clonotype: The conserved final phenylalanine or tryptophan is absent from the CDR3, which likely points to a read error. The genes are TRBV20-1 and TRBJ2-7; D might be TRBD1 (5 bases). Between the trimmed V and J ends, which lost 0 bases and 3 bases, there was a span of 15 bases. This CDR3 is 15 amino acids long. CDR1 and CDR2 from the germline V gene are DFQATT and SNEGSKA (reference sequence). This CDR3 is CSARDSQAMIYEQYL. The CDR3 DNA is TGCAGTGCTAGAGATTCACAGGCGATGATCTACGAGCAGTACTTG.

The chain employs TRBV3-1 and TRBJ2-7, with 8 bases lining up with TRBD1. J lost 6 bases, V lost 5 bases, and 12 bases had no gene match. Looked up from germline, CDR1 is LGHDT and CDR2 is YNNKEL (reference sequence). The CDR3 contains 15 residues. CDR3 protein: CASSLGGQGNSEQYF. DNA for the CDR3: TGTGCCAGCAGCTTGGGAGGACAGGGAAATTCCGAGCAGTACTTC.

This chain joins TRBV12-3 or TRBV12-4 and TRBJ2-1; 11 bases line up with TRBD2. The ends lost 3 bases at V and 8 bases at J; junction bases unmatched: 6. This CDR3 spans 15 amino acids. The CDR3 sequence: CASSFIAGGRDEQFF. The DNA of the CDR3 is TGTGCCAGCAGTTTTATAGCGGGGGGGCGGGATGAGCAGTTCTTC.

This clonotype has just one count. This rearrangement joins TRBV2 to TRBJ2-7; maybe TRBD1 (5 bases). The CDR3 has 14 amino acids. From germline, CDR1 is SNHLY and CDR2 FYNNEI. Trimming took 0 bases from V and 2 from J, leaving 8 bases between them. The CDR3 is CASSEAGLTYEQYF. The CDR3 coding sequence is TGTGCCAGCAGTGAAGCGGGGCTCACCTACGAGCAGTACTTC. Together with reference TRBV2 and TRBJ2-7, the CDR3 gives the full variable domain: EPEVTQTPSHQVTQMGQEVILRCVPISNHLYFYWYRQILGQKVEFLVSFYNNEISEKSEIFDDQFSVERPDGSNFTLKIRSTKLEDSAMYFCASSEAGLTYEQYFGPGTRLTVT.

The chain links TRBV12-5 to TRBJ2-5; TRBD1 is a possible D gene (5 bases). Trimming pared 6 bases from V and 5 bases from J, leaving 10 bases between. The CDR3 loop spans 12 amino acids. In germline, CDR1 is LGHNT, CDR2 FRNRAP. CDR3 coding DNA: TGTGCTAGTGGCAGGGTAATCGAGACCCAGTACTTC. Translating gives CASGRVIETQYF.

This chain joins TRBV5-6 and TRBJ2-5; D might be TRBD1 or TRBD2, each matching 5 bases. The germline V gene has CDR1 SGHDT and CDR2 YYEEEE. V dropped 3 bases and J dropped 2 bases, with 11 bases sitting between them. The CDR3 consists of 14 residues. The CDR3, as DNA: TGTGCCAGCAGCTCAGGGACCCTACAAGAGACCCAGTACTTC. Protein: CASSSGTLQETQYF.

This rearrangement joins TRBV6-1 to TRBJ2-5, with D hard to call. The germline V and J ends were trimmed by 1 base and 1 base, with 16 bases remaining between them. CDR3 length equals 17 residues. Germline V gene sequence: CDR1 MNHNS, CDR2 SASEGT. The CDR3 protein is CASSEGAAHRLQETQYF. Here the CDR3 DNA reads TGTGCCAGCAGTGAAGGGGCAGCTCACCGCCTCCAAGAGACCCAGTACTTC.

V usage is TRBV14 and J usage is TRBJ2-7; D remains unclear. In germline, CDR1 is SGHDN, CDR2 FVKESK. The V and J ends lost 1 base and 2 bases respectively, with 15 bases between them. This CDR3 contains 16 residues. This CDR3 reads CASSQATGRPPYEQYF. CDR3 bases: TGTGCCAGCAGCCAAGCCACCGGCAGACCCCCCTACGAGCAGTACTTC.

This chain connects TRBV7-9 to TRBJ2-5; a weak D match, TRBD1 (5 bases). Deletions cut 4 bases from V and 5 bases from J, with 17 bases between. The CDR3 is 15 residues long. From germline, CDR1 is SEHNR and CDR2 FQNEAQ (reference sequence). The CDR3 sequence: CASSSPQGVGETQYF. As DNA, the CDR3 is TGTGCCAGCAGCTCCCCTCAGGGTGTAGGGGAGACCCAGTACTTC.

The chain employs TRBV27 and TRBJ2-7, with D uncertain. CDR3 length equals 13 residues. The germline CDR1 and CDR2 sequences are MNHEY and SMNVEV (reference sequence). V dropped 3 bases and J dropped 2 bases, with 8 bases sitting between them. The CDR3 DNA reads TGTGCCAGCAGTTTGGGCAGAACCTACGAGCAGTACTTC. Its protein product is CASSLGRTYEQYF.

This chain connects TRBV20-1 to TRBJ2-3; D unclear. The CDR3 covers 14 residues. Germline V lookup: CDR1 DFQATT, CDR2 SNEGSKA (reference sequence). The V end was cut by 0 bases, the J end by 6 bases, with 13 bases between. Here the CDR3 DNA reads TGCAGTGCTAGAGATTTCGGCACTCAGGATACGCAGTATTTT. This codes for CSARDFGTQDTQYF.

The chain recombines TRBV7-9 with TRBJ1-1; a possible D gene is TRBD1 (5 bases). Germline lookup yields CDR1 SEHNR and CDR2 FQNEAQ (reference sequence). The CDR3 is 12 amino acids. Trimming took off 5 bases at V and 6 bases at J, with 10 bases between the two ends. The CDR3 reads CASSPGGSEAFF. For the CDR3, the DNA is TGTGCCAGCAGCCCGGGGGGATCTGAAGCTTTCTTT.

In this sample, this clonotype turned up once. The chain uses TRBV5-4 and TRBJ2-7; D assignment may be TRBD1 or TRBD2 (6 bases each). V dropped 1 base and J dropped 3 bases, with 11 bases sitting between them. The CDR3 totals 14 residues. Germline V lookup: CDR1 SGHNT, CDR2 YYREEE (reference sequence). CDR3 loop: CASSLFGGNYEQYF. DNA for the CDR3: TGTGCCAGCAGCTTGTTCGGGGGCAACTACGAGCAGTACTTC.

The V gene is TRBV6-5, the J gene TRBJ2-2, with TRBD1 identical over 7 bases. V shed 5 bases, J shed 1 base, and the junction held 4 bases outside the gene matches. Germline loops: CDR1 MNHEY, CDR2 SVGAGI. This CDR3 is 15 amino acids long. CDR3 sequence reads: CASSPWTGNTGELFF. Written as DNA, the CDR3 is TGTGCCAGCAGTCCATGGACAGGGAACACCGGGGAGCTGTTTTTT.

This chain uses TRBV5-1 with TRBJ2-7; D may be TRBD1 or TRBD2 (6 bases each). The CDR3 contains 18 residues. Deletions cut 0 bases from V and 2 bases from J, with 21 bases between. Germline CDR1 is SGHRS and CDR2 is YFSETQ. CDR3 sequence (DNA): TGCGCCAGCAGCTTGGTTTGGTCCGGTGAGGGGGGAACCTACGAGCAGTACTTC. Translated, it gives CASSLVWSGEGGTYEQYF.